This TCR beta chain is from a study of cytomegalovirus exposure and HLA in healthy donors (dated by TCRdb to 2017 to 2019). Regarding the complete study: An earlier analysis of fewer than 750 of the donors reported approximately 260 Gb of sequence data and about 120 million unique TCR beta sequences obtained from around 170 million T cells. Typing coverage varied by locus: roughly 629-640 donors for A, B, C, DRB1 and DQB1; approximately 520 for DQA1; over 600 for DPA1; around 450 for DPB1. To predict cytomegalovirus infection status, the study combined high-throughput TCR immunosequencing, statistical association of individual TCRs with disease status, and machine learning. Besides the first cohort of roughly 660 subjects, a separate validation cohort made up of 120 or so different subjects was used. Across under 500 genotyped donors of the cohort, an average of roughly 200,000 unique TCR beta nucleotide sequences per donor were sequenced, and around 19% of those sequences were non-productive. The later analysis used no new phenotypic data to find candidate immune exposures, relying instead on TCR beta sequences and their occurrence across donors. To decide whether each TCR beta V gene segment behaved as functional or pseudogenic, an earlier analysis of approximately 590 of the donors relied on high-throughput TCR beta sequencing. The study aimed to test whether signatures of past pathogen exposure could be identified by cataloging public T cell receptors. The study used immunosequencing to profile the T cell repertoires of around 600 subjects and linked those repertoires to cytomegalovirus serostatus. The genetic ancestry cluster associated with self-reported Caucasian donors included 81% of the approximately 400 genotyped donors. In a later genetic analysis, genome-wide SNP genotypes for about 55% of the roughly 670 donors were used, and that subset was treated as a discovery cohort. Because of strong linkage in the cohort, four or five DR-DQ haplotypes were treated as single units for association and clustering. Donor age, sex, ethnicity and CMV serostatus were collected together with the repertoire data. Every discovery cohort repertoire had been produced on one sequencing platform. Approximately 330 gigabases of sequencing data and around 80 million unique TCR sequences made up an early release that covered approximately 700 HLA-typed donors. HLA typing included class I and class II loci at four-digit resolution. A later analysis re-examined previously published TCR beta repertoires from more than 600 donors and added high-resolution HLA genotyping to investigate patterns of TCR occurrence. Findings and caveats that apply to the study as a whole: A further reported finding was that TCR beta sequences accurately predicted the HLA-A and HLA-B alleles for most subjects in the first cohort. This cohort had only TCR beta chains sequenced, and the lack of alpha or paired-chain data limited which features could be detected. A later analysis found that TCR association rates varied across HLA loci, with DRB1 alleles showing the most associated TCRs and HLA-C alleles the fewest. In a later analysis, most CMV-associated TCR beta chains were found to appear HLA-restricted, with HLA associations seemingly driven largely by CMV exposure. The classifier was reported to diagnose cytomegalovirus status with high specificity and sensitivity in both the original and validation cohorts. Because HLA typing was unavailable for some donors at each locus, only the typed subset was used in association tests. Three of the identified cytomegalovirus-associated TCR beta chains were confirmed in vitro to be specific for cytomegalovirus antigens. A later genetic analysis associated a missense DCLRE1C variant with V-gene and J-gene trimming of TCR beta chains, and an independent cohort replicated the association. A cluster of highly shared sequence variants was judged likely to be a technical artifact of the sequencing pipeline. A later genetic analysis reported fewer N-insertions in productive TCRs among donors in an Asian-associated ancestry cluster than the 666-donor mean. The study gave a list of under 200 TCR beta chains associated with cytomegalovirus. Because counts were too low, 15 to 20 rarely observed V segments, including chromosome 9 orphons, were left out of the earlier analysis of some 640 of the donors. Assigning TCR associations to individual alleles was difficult when HLA alleles, especially DR and DQ, strongly co-occurred. Broadly in line with IMGT annotations, most TCR beta V segments showed up in productive rearrangements about 87% or about 30% of the time in an earlier analysis of some 590 of the donors. At a false discovery rate of 0.05, a later analysis linked 15,000 to 20,000 TCR beta sequences to specific HLA alleles. Roughly uniform sequencing depth across donors was assumed in presence/absence analyses, although this assumption may not hold. Immune exposure information for the cohort was limited to CMV serostatus. Linkage disequilibrium might explain the correlated functional status among segregating V segments, but an unknown experimental factor could not be ruled out. A later analysis found that HLA-associated TCR beta chains were more clonally expanded and had lower generation probabilities than equally common non-associated chains. The authors suggested that the approach could potentially be extended to other disease states and immunological phenotypes. Several of the top co-occurrence clusters appeared to be linked to parvovirus B19, influenza, CMV and Epstein-Barr virus, according to a later analysis. Across donors, most TCR sequences were observed very rarely, whereas some public TCRs were present in many individuals. Because the 87-base-pair reads could not distinguish some IMGT-functional V segments, including TRBV6-2 and TRBV6-3, those segments were excluded.

The CDR3 measures 14 amino acids from cysteine to phenylalanine. Just the 42-base CDR3 DNA is kept, in frame starting at base 1. The trim is 6 bases for V and 1 base for J, with a gap of 12 bases between the germline ends. CDR1 is given as MNHNS and CDR2 as SASEGT, both from the germline V gene. The cohort comprised hundreds of healthy bone marrow donors. All cohort members were sampled while nominally healthy, although unrecorded immune exposures were likely present. The donor was CMV seropositive and belonged to the group of 250 to 300 seropositive cohort members. A peripheral blood sample was provided by each donor, and peripheral blood mononuclear cells were used for TCR beta sequencing. The Qiagen DNeasy Blood Extraction Kit was used to extract genomic DNA from the blood cell samples. The library was produced with the immunoSEQ multiplex PCR assay. A mixture of 60 forward primers for TCR Vbeta segments and 13 reverse primers for TCR Jbeta segments was used in the multiplex PCR. Amplification of the CDR3 region of rearranged TCR beta genes was performed with a multiplex PCR assay on genomic DNA. Amplified TCR beta libraries were sequenced as 87-base-pair reads on the Illumina HiSeq System. In the authors' own workflow: In a later analysis, approximately 74 million unique TCR beta chains were counted across the roughly 610 repertoires, and roughly 9.9 million of these chains were shared by at least two donors. Raw reads were error-corrected and collapsed into unique sequences with a nearest-neighbor algorithm that merged closely related sequences to remove PCR and sequencing errors. V, D and J gene segments were assigned by aligning CDR3 sequences to IMGT reference sequences. For a sequence to be retained, a match of at least six nucleotides was required to both a V gene segment and a J gene segment. A rearrangement counted as productive if the CDR3 had no stop codons and remained in frame with V and J, and every other rearrangement counted as non-productive. Following IMGT convention, CDR3 was defined as the stretch from the second conserved V-encoded cysteine to the conserved J-encoded phenylalanine. In an earlier analysis of 500 to 650 of the donors, sequences lacking an unambiguous match to a single V gene segment were excluded. In an earlier analysis of approximately 550 of the donors, V segments were called functional above 56.7% productive rearrangements and were called segregating when the between-donor standard deviation exceeded 5%. A statistical classification framework was developed to diagnose cytomegalovirus status using the catalog of TCR beta chain sequences. A later analysis assigned V and J genes by comparing TCR nucleotide sequences with IMGT/GENE-DB human TR gene sequences. Using the TCRdist pipeline, a later analysis assigned CDR3 sequences along with most-parsimonious VDJ recombination scenarios. A later analysis defined each TCR beta chain by its CDR3 amino acid sequence plus V-gene family, and excluded reads lacking a unique V-gene family. To address suspected cross-contamination and a sequencing artifact, a later analysis removed roughly 640 highly shared, low-generation-probability nucleotide sequences. In a later analysis, a clonal expansion index was calculated for each public chain from normalized within-repertoire ranks of inferred template counts. Generation probabilities in a later analysis came from a VDJ recombination model fitted to out-of-frame rearrangements, and those results were checked against IGoR. A later analysis scored TCR-TCR, TCR-HLA and TCR-CMV co-occurrence with hypergeometric tests, applying a repertoire-size bias correction to TCR pairs. A later analysis estimated false discovery rates by permuting HLA or CMV assignments 20 times. In a later analysis, co-occurring TCRs were grouped with DBSCAN, and TCRdist sequence similarity was added when clustering was performed within HLA-allele-positive subsets. Repertoires with fewer than 30,000 or more than 120,000 public chains were left out of co-occurrence clustering, as were five repertoires with anomalous nucleotide sharing. TCRdb limited this immuneACCESS table to in-frame rearrangements with V and J called. A share of clones is missing; checked studies link under half to unresolved V genes, and the rest is unexplained. V, J and clone size are taken as reported in that table, and D and trimming were inferred from the DNA itself. The sample has some 87,000 clones on record, over 75% of them singletons. Clones ranked in the top ten supply under 8% of the sample.

In its sample, this clone was seen once. No antigen is known for it. There are no base qualities to consult, and no much larger clone falls within one base. Sequencing was done on a sample of PBMCs. Recombination linked TRBV6-1 to TRBJ1-2; possibly the D gene is TRBD1, per 5 matching bases. The sequence was obtained from a man over 45 in good health and CMV-seropositive. The DNA sequence follows: TGTGCCAGCAGATCAGGGAGGGGTAACTATGGCTACACCTTC. Its protein is CASRSGRGNYGYTF.